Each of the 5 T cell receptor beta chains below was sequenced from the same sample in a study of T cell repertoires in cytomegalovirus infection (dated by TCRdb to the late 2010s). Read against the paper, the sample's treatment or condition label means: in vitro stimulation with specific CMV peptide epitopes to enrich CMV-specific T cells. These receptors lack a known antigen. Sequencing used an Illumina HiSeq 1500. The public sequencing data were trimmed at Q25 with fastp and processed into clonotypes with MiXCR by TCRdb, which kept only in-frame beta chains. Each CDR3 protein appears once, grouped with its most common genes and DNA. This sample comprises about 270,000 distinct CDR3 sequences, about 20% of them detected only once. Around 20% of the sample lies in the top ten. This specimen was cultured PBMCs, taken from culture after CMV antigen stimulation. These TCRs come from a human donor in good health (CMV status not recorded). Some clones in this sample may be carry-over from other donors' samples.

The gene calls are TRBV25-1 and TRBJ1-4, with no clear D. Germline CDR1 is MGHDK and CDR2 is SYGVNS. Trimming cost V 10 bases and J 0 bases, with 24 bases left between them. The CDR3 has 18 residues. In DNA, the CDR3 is TGTGCCATCTCAGCAGTGTATGTGTTTTTGGCAACTAATGAAAAACTGTTTTTT. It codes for CAISAVYVFLATNEKLFF.

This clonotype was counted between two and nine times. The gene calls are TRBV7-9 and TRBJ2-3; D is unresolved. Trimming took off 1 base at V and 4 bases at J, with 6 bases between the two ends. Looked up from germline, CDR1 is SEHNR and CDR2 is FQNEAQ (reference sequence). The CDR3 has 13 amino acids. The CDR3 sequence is CASSLVRSDTQYF. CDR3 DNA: TGTGCCAGCAGCTTAGTCCGGTCAGATACGCAGTATTTT.

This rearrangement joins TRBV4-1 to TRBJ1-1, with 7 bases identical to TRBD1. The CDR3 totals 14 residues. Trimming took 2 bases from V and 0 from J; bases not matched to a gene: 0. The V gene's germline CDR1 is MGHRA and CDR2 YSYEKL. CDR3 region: CASSQQGVNTEAFF. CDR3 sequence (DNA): TGCGCCAGCAGCCAACAGGGGGTGAACACTGAAGCTTTCTTT.

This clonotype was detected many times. CDR3 sequence reads: CASSLDVFGFSGANVLTF. The CDR3 DNA reads as TGTGCCAGCAGCTTAGACGTGTTTGGGTTCTCTGGGGCCAACGTCCTGACTTTC. The V and J genes are TRBV7-2 and TRBJ2-6, with D hard to call. The CDR3 is 18 amino acids. Germline loops: CDR1 SGHTA, CDR2 FQGNSA. V lost 1 base and J 0 bases, leaving 13 bases between the germline ends.

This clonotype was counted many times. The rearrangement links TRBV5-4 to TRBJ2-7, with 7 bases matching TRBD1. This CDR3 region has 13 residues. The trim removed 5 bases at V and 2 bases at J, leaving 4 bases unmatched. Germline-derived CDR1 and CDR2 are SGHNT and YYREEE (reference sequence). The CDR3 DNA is TGTGCCAGCAGTGCTGGGACAGCCTACGAGCAGTACGTC. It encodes CASSAGTAYEQYV.